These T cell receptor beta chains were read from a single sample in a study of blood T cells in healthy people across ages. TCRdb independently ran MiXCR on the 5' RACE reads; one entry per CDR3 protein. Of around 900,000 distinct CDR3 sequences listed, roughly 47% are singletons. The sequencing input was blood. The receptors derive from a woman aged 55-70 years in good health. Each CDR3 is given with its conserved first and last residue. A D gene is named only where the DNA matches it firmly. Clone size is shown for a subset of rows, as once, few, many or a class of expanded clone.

cdr3_aa: CASSYSIRGTEAFF
cdr3_nt: TGTGCCAGCAGTTACTCAATCCGGGGCACTGAAGCTTTCTTT
j_call: TRBJ1-1
clone_size: once
d_call: -
v_call: TRBV6-2/TRBV6-3

cdr3_aa: CASSERAGANVLTF
cdr3_nt: TGTGCCAGCAGTGAGAGGGCTGGGGCCAACGTCCTGACTTTC
j_call: TRBJ2-6
clone_size: few
d_call: -
v_call: TRBV2

cdr3_aa: CASSYSAAQTYEQYF
cdr3_nt: TGTGCCAGCAGCTATTCGGCAGCTCAAACCTACGAGCAGTACTTC
j_call: TRBJ2-7
clone_size: -
d_call: -
v_call: TRBV7-2

cdr3_aa: CASSSLAGGAYEQYF
cdr3_nt: TGTGCCAGCAGCTCCCTAGCGGGAGGGGCCTACGAGCAGTACTTC
j_call: TRBJ2-7
clone_size: -
d_call: TRBD2
v_call: TRBV5-6

cdr3_aa: CSAPKGQGQETQYF
cdr3_nt: TGCAGTGCCCCGAAAGGACAGGGCCAAGAGACCCAGTACTTC
j_call: TRBJ2-5
clone_size: -
d_call: TRBD1
v_call: TRBV20-1

cdr3_aa: CASSPRLGVGSGANVLTF
cdr3_nt: TGTGCCAGCAGTCCCCGGTTGGGGGTGGGATCTGGGGCCAACGTCCTGACTTTC
j_call: TRBJ2-6
clone_size: -
d_call: -
v_call: TRBV28

cdr3_aa: CASSQLTSDRGEQYF
cdr3_nt: TGCGCCAGCAGCCAACTCACCTCGGACAGGGGTGAGCAGTACTTC
j_call: TRBJ2-4
clone_size: -
d_call: TRBD1
v_call: TRBV4-1

cdr3_aa: CSASILADPTDTQYF
cdr3_nt: TGCAGTGCTAGCATACTAGCGGACCCCACAGATACGCAGTATTTT
j_call: TRBJ2-3
clone_size: -
d_call: TRBD2
v_call: TRBV20-1

cdr3_aa: CASSGRERASTDTQYF
cdr3_nt: TGTGCCAGCAGCGGACGCGAGCGGGCCAGCACAGATACGCAGTATTTT
j_call: TRBJ2-3
clone_size: -
d_call: -
v_call: TRBV21-1

cdr3_aa: CASSFDRNQETQYF
cdr3_nt: TGTGCCAGCAGCTTCGACAGGAACCAAGAGACCCAGTACTTC
j_call: TRBJ2-5
clone_size: -
d_call: -
v_call: TRBV7-9

cdr3_aa: CASSFPGLASGTQYF
cdr3_nt: TGTGCCAGCAGCTTTCCGGGACTAGCATCGGGGACCCAGTACTTC
j_call: TRBJ2-5
clone_size: -
d_call: TRBD2
v_call: TRBV3-1

cdr3_aa: CASSLQGVDEQYF
cdr3_nt: TGTGCCAGCAGCTTGCAGGGGGTAGACGAGCAGTACTTC
j_call: TRBJ2-7
clone_size: -
d_call: TRBD1
v_call: TRBV7-9

cdr3_aa: CSVGTGMSYEQYF
cdr3_nt: TGCAGCGTCGGGACAGGGATGTCCTACGAGCAGTACTTC
j_call: TRBJ2-7
clone_size: few
d_call: TRBD1
v_call: TRBV29-1

cdr3_aa: CASSLASGRQAETQYF
cdr3_nt: TGTGCCAGCAGCTTAGCTAGCGGGCGCCAGGCGGAGACCCAGTACTTC
j_call: TRBJ2-5
clone_size: few
d_call: TRBD2
v_call: TRBV11-2

cdr3_aa: CASSSDPYQEAQYF
cdr3_nt: TGTGCCAGCAGCTCAGATCCGTACCAAGAGGCCCAGTACTTC
j_call: TRBJ2-7
clone_size: -
d_call: -
v_call: TRBV21-1

cdr3_aa: CASSPLIPGLAVQETQYF
cdr3_nt: TGTGCCAGCAGCCCATTGATTCCGGGACTAGCGGTCCAAGAGACCCAGTACTTC
j_call: TRBJ2-5
clone_size: -
d_call: TRBD2
v_call: TRBV3-1

cdr3_aa: CSATVGGLEETQYF
cdr3_nt: TGCAGTGCCACGGTCGGGGGCTTGGAGGAGACCCAGTACTTC
j_call: TRBJ2-5
clone_size: -
d_call: -
v_call: TRBV20-1

cdr3_aa: CASSQVLGEKLFF
cdr3_nt: TGCGCCAGCAGCCAAGTTCTCGGGGAAAAACTGTTTTTT
j_call: TRBJ1-4
clone_size: -
d_call: -
v_call: TRBV4-1

cdr3_aa: CSVGEGPDYNEQFF
cdr3_nt: TGCAGCGTAGGGGAGGGCCCCGACTACAATGAGCAGTTCTTC
j_call: TRBJ2-1
clone_size: few
d_call: TRBD2
v_call: TRBV29-1

cdr3_aa: CSAEGGRAVETQYF
cdr3_nt: TGCAGTGCCGAAGGCGGGAGGGCCGTCGAGACCCAGTACTTC
j_call: TRBJ2-5
clone_size: -
d_call: TRBD2
v_call: TRBV20-1

cdr3_aa: CASRAGSYGYTF
cdr3_nt: TGTGCCAGCAGGGCGGGGAGCTATGGCTACACCTTC
j_call: TRBJ1-2
clone_size: -
d_call: -
v_call: TRBV6-2/TRBV6-3

cdr3_aa: CSAVDRGDSPPHF
cdr3_nt: TGCAGTGCTGTAGACAGGGGAGACTCACCCCCCCACTTT
j_call: TRBJ1-6
clone_size: -
d_call: TRBD1
v_call: TRBV20-1

cdr3_aa: CASSQGQGSNQPQHF
cdr3_nt: TGCGCCAGCAGCCAGGGACAAGGGAGCAATCAGCCCCAGCATTTT
j_call: TRBJ1-5
clone_size: -
d_call: -
v_call: TRBV4-1

cdr3_aa: CATSDQLSGDRGYNEQFF
cdr3_nt: TGTGCCACCAGTGACCAACTCTCGGGGGACAGGGGATACAATGAGCAGTTCTTC
j_call: TRBJ2-1
clone_size: -
d_call: TRBD1
v_call: TRBV24-1

cdr3_aa: CSASSAASYEQYF
cdr3_nt: TGCAGTGCTAGTTCAGCGGCCTCCTACGAGCAGTACTTC
j_call: TRBJ2-7
clone_size: -
d_call: -
v_call: TRBV20-1

cdr3_aa: CASRPTGRGTYAQYF
cdr3_nt: TGCGCCAGCAGACCCACAGGGAGAGGGACCTACGCGCAGTACTTC
j_call: TRBJ2-7
clone_size: -
d_call: -
v_call: TRBV4-1

cdr3_aa: CSVEDGQGYTF
cdr3_nt: TGCAGCGTTGAGGATGGTCAGGGCTACACCTTC
j_call: TRBJ1-2
clone_size: -
d_call: -
v_call: TRBV29-1

cdr3_aa: CASSRRETYNEQYF
cdr3_nt: TGTGCCAGCAGCCGACGGGAGACCTACAATGAGCAGTACTTC
j_call: TRBJ2-7
clone_size: -
d_call: -
v_call: TRBV12-3/TRBV12-4

cdr3_aa: CASSLSVGETQYF
cdr3_nt: TGTGCCAGCAGCCTAAGCGTCGGGGAGACCCAGTACTTC
j_call: TRBJ2-5
clone_size: -
d_call: -
v_call: TRBV7-2

cdr3_aa: CSVEDPNVAGQRYF
cdr3_nt: TGCAGCGTTGAAGACCCGAATGTAGCGGGACAGAGGTACTTC
j_call: TRBJ2-5
clone_size: -
d_call: -
v_call: TRBV29-1

cdr3_aa: CASSQARQMAKNIQYF
cdr3_nt: TGTGCCAGCAGCCAAGCGAGACAGATGGCCAAAAACATTCAGTACTTC
j_call: TRBJ2-4
clone_size: -
d_call: -
v_call: TRBV3-1

cdr3_aa: CSAAQETQYF
cdr3_nt: TGCAGCGCGGCCCAAGAGACCCAGTACTTC
j_call: TRBJ2-5
clone_size: -
d_call: -
v_call: TRBV29-1

cdr3_aa: CAWGGPSGYTF
cdr3_nt: TGTGCCTGGGGAGGACCGAGTGGCTACACCTTC
j_call: TRBJ1-2
clone_size: -
d_call: -
v_call: TRBV30

cdr3_aa: CVSSTRLAGEQETQYF
cdr3_nt: TGTGTCAGCAGCACCCGACTAGCGGGAGAACAAGAGACCCAGTACTTC
j_call: TRBJ2-5
clone_size: -
d_call: TRBD2
v_call: TRBV7-9

cdr3_aa: CSARGGTVRYEQYF
cdr3_nt: TGCAGTGCTAGAGGGGGGACAGTCCGCTACGAGCAGTACTTC
j_call: TRBJ2-7
clone_size: -
d_call: TRBD1
v_call: TRBV20-1

cdr3_aa: CASSPLDRDYEQYF
cdr3_nt: TGTGCCAGCAGCCCACTAGACAGAGACTACGAGCAGTACTTC
j_call: TRBJ2-7
clone_size: -
d_call: -
v_call: TRBV16

cdr3_aa: CASTRGIRDTGELFF
cdr3_nt: TGCGCCAGCACCCGCGGGATTCGGGACACCGGGGAGCTGTTTTTT
j_call: TRBJ2-2
clone_size: few
d_call: -
v_call: TRBV5-1

cdr3_aa: CSVDGNGYTF
cdr3_nt: TGCAGCGTTGACGGCAATGGCTACACCTTC
j_call: TRBJ1-2
clone_size: -
d_call: -
v_call: TRBV29-1

cdr3_aa: CASSWIAEETQYF
cdr3_nt: TGTGCCAGCAGCTGGATAGCGGAAGAGACCCAGTACTTC
j_call: TRBJ2-5
clone_size: -
d_call: -
v_call: TRBV12-3/TRBV12-4

cdr3_aa: CATRSKSSYEQYF
cdr3_nt: TGTGCCACCAGATCAAAGAGCTCCTACGAGCAGTACTTC
j_call: TRBJ2-7
clone_size: many
d_call: -
v_call: TRBV15

cdr3_aa: CASSTGTVGFWRNTIYF
cdr3_nt: TGTGCCAGCAGCACTGGGACAGTTGGGTTCTGGAGGAACACCATATATTTT
j_call: TRBJ1-3
clone_size: -
d_call: TRBD1
v_call: TRBV11-2

cdr3_aa: CSAPRGDTQYF
cdr3_nt: TGCAGTGCCCCCCGAGGTGATACGCAGTATTTT
j_call: TRBJ2-3
clone_size: -
d_call: -
v_call: TRBV20-1

cdr3_aa: CSAISGMGRVDTQYF
cdr3_nt: TGCAGTGCCATTAGCGGGATGGGGAGGGTAGATACGCAGTATTTT
j_call: TRBJ2-3
clone_size: -
d_call: TRBD2
v_call: TRBV20-1

cdr3_aa: CAISWGLQVNEQFF
cdr3_nt: TGTGCCATCAGCTGGGGGCTACAGGTAAATGAGCAGTTCTTC
j_call: TRBJ2-1
clone_size: -
d_call: -
v_call: TRBV10-3

cdr3_aa: CSVRVTSGRIETQYF
cdr3_nt: TGCAGCGTAAGAGTAACTAGCGGGAGGATTGAGACCCAGTACTTC
j_call: TRBJ2-5
clone_size: -
d_call: TRBD2
v_call: TRBV29-1

cdr3_aa: CASSSSLGGTSGESSYNEQFF
cdr3_nt: TGTGCCAGCAGCTCCAGCCTCGGGGGGACTAGCGGGGAAAGCTCCTACAATGAGCAGTTCTTC
j_call: TRBJ2-1
clone_size: -
d_call: TRBD2
v_call: TRBV11-1